This T cell receptor (beta chain) came from a study of post-analysis software for immune sequencing data. The library was made from cDNA and included unique molecular identifiers. TCRdb passed the PCR reads through MiXCR, listing each CDR3 protein once. The sample has about 810,000 distinct CDR3 sequences; 53% are singletons. The source is a girl aged 5-17 years with multiple sclerosis. Source material: blood.

The CDR3 here is CASSHGLAGTGRDEQFF. The CDR3 DNA follows: TGTGCCAGCAGCCATGGACTAGCGGGGACGGGTAGGGATGAGCAGTTCTTC. The chain employs TRBV7-6 and TRBJ2-1; 12 positions match TRBD2. This CDR3 region has 17 residues. From germline, CDR1 is SGHVS and CDR2 FNYEAQ. V was clipped by 5 bases and J by 8 bases; unmatched bases: 13.